A selection of T cell receptor beta chains follows, all from one sample in a study of blood T cell repertoires in COVID-19. TCRdb's copy holds only in-frame clones and misses some; the assay was immunoSEQ multiplex PCR. The sample lists around 180,000 clones, roughly nine tenths occurring once. The material sequenced was peripheral blood. All receptors come from a man aged 70-80 years with active or convalescent COVID-19. The CDR3 runs from the conserved cysteine through the conserved F or W. D genes are given only for firm matches. Some rows have no size entry. The others give once, few or many, or a class for an expanded clone.

j_call clone_size d_call v_call cdr3_aa cdr3_nt
TRBJ1-6 NA NA TRBV19 CASTGGGNSPLHF TGTGCCAGCACCGGGGGGGGTAATTCACCCCTCCACTTT
TRBJ2-1 NA NA TRBV4-1 CASSQVSRVFRNEQFF TGCGCCAGCAGCCAAGTTTCCAGGGTGTTTAGGAATGAGCAGTTCTTC
TRBJ2-2 few TRBD2 TRBV28 CASNRVSQGGTGELFF TGTGCCAGTAATCGGGTCTCGCAGGGAGGGACCGGGGAGCTGTTTTTT
TRBJ1-1 once NA TRBV19 CASSMVMGRTEAFF TGTGCCAGTAGTATGGTCATGGGGCGCACTGAAGCTTTCTTT
TRBJ2-1 NA TRBD1 TRBV5-1 CASSLVADRGSNEQFF TGCGCCAGCAGCTTGGTCGCGGACAGGGGTTCCAATGAGCAGTTCTTC
TRBJ2-7 NA NA TRBV27 CASRQTGRYEQYF TGTGCCAGCCGACAAACTGGCAGATACGAGCAGTACTTC
TRBJ1-6 NA TRBD1 TRBV28 CASRIRDRASDSPLHF TGTGCCAGCAGGATCCGGGACAGGGCCTCCGATTCACCCCTCCACTTT
TRBJ1-3 NA TRBD1 TRBV6-6 CASSYTPTGFLNTIYF TGTGCCAGCAGTTACACACCGACAGGGTTCCTAAACACCATATATTTT
TRBJ2-6 NA TRBD1 TRBV7-9 CASSFMAGQGAPGANVLTF TGTGCCAGCAGCTTTATGGCGGGACAGGGGGCGCCTGGGGCCAACGTCCTGACTTTC
TRBJ2-1 few NA TRBV5-6 CASSLEGRALFNEQFF TGTGCCAGCAGCTTGGAGGGCAGGGCCCTATTCAATGAGCAGTTCTTC
TRBJ1-1 once NA TRBV19 CASRQPNTEAFF TGTGCCAGCAGACAGCCGAACACTGAAGCTTTCTTT
TRBJ2-7 NA NA TRBV20-1 CSASRPGFSYEQYF TGCAGTGCTAGTCGGCCAGGGTTCTCCTACGAGCAGTACTTC
TRBJ1-2 NA NA TRBV30 CAWSVGLGNYGYTF TGTGCCTGGAGTGTAGGTCTCGGGAACTATGGCTACACCTTC
TRBJ2-7 NA NA TRBV19 CASSTGQPYEQYF TGTGCCAGTAGTACAGGACAGCCCTACGAGCAGTACTTC
TRBJ1-2 NA TRBD1 TRBV30 CAGIDRGRGYGYTF TGTGCCGGGATCGACAGGGGGCGCGGCTATGGCTACACCTTC
TRBJ2-3 once TRBD1 TRBV5-1 CASSPGQGAILSTDTQYF TGCGCCAGCAGTCCGGGACAGGGGGCTATACTTAGCACAGATACGCAGTATTTT
TRBJ1-2 NA NA TRBV28 CASSPAGGPNYGYTF TGTGCCAGCAGCCCGGCGGGGGGTCCTAACTATGGCTACACCTTC
TRBJ1-4 NA NA TRBV27 CASSPRQFF TGTGCCAGCAGCCCCAGACAGTTTTTT
TRBJ2-5 NA NA TRBV2 CASTPPSLETQYF TGTGCCAGCACCCCCCCCTCTCTAGAGACCCAGTACTTC
TRBJ1-4 NA TRBD1 TRBV7-2 CASSLLSRGAGNEKLFF TGTGCCAGCAGCTTATTAAGCAGGGGGGCGGGGAATGAAAAACTGTTTTTT
TRBJ2-7 NA NA TRBV6-2/TRBV6-3 CASSYSRGYEQYF TGTGCCAGCAGTTACTCGCGGGGCTACGAGCAGTACTTC
TRBJ1-1 NA NA TRBV11-3 CASSLDSGGEAFF TGTGCCAGCAGCTTAGATTCCGGTGGTGAAGCTTTCTTT
TRBJ2-3 NA NA TRBV7-2 CASSPKAGRDTQYF TGTGCCAGCAGCCCCAAGGCGGGGAGAGATACGCAGTATTTT
TRBJ1-1 NA NA TRBV19 CATIRTGVNTEAFF TGTGCCACTATCAGGACGGGGGTGAACACTGAAGCTTTCTTT